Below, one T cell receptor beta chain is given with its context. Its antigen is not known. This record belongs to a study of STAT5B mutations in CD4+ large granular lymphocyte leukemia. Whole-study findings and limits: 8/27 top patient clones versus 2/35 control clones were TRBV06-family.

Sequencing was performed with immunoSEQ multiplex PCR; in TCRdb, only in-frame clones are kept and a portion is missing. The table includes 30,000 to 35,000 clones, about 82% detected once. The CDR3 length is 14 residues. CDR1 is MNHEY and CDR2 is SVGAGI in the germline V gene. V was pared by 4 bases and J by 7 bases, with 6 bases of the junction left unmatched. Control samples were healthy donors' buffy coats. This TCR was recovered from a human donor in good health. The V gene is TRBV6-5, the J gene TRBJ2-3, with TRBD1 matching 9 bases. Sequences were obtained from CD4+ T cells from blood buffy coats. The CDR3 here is CASSSGTGTNTQYF. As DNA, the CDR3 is TGTGCCAGCAGTTCCGGGACAGGGACTAATACGCAGTATTTT.